These 14 T cell receptor beta chains share one sample of origin, sequenced in a study of T cells after yellow fever vaccination. TCRdb used MiXCR to reprocess the 5' RACE reads, holding one entry per CDR3 protein. The table includes around 300,000 distinct CDR3 sequences, about 4% detected once. The specimen comprised PBMCs, sampled 5 days after the yellow fever booster vaccination. Every receptor here comes from a man aged 18 to 29 who received the YFV17D yellow fever vaccine.

The rearrangement joins TRBV29-1 to TRBJ1-3; D ambiguous. Trimming left V 4 bases short and J 4 bases short, with 5 bases between. The CDR3 loop spans 11 amino acids. The germline V gene encodes CDR1 SQVTM and CDR2 ANQGSEA. CDR3 in amino acids: CSVVTGNTIYF. CDR3 DNA: TGCAGCGTTGTAACGGGAAACACCATATATTTT.

This clonotype was detected ten times or more. The rearrangement uses TRBV18 and TRBJ1-4, with TRBD1 identical over 7 bases. The CDR3 totals 15 residues. V shed 2 bases, J shed 5 bases, and the junction held 5 bases outside the gene matches. Germline-derived CDR1 and CDR2 are KGHSH and LQKENI. CDR3 in DNA: TGTGCCAGCTCACCAGTACAGGGGCGGAATGAAAAACTGTTTTTT. This translates into CASSPVQGRNEKLFF. The full variable domain, completed using reference TRBV18 and TRBJ1-4, is NAGVMQNPRHLVRRRGQEARLRCSPMKGHSHVYWYRQLPEEGLKFMVYLQKENIIDESGMPKERFSAEFPKEGPSILRIQQVVRGDSAAYFCASSPVQGRNEKLFFGSGTQLSVL.

CDR3 residues: CAISESTSRNGGYGYTF. In DNA, the CDR3 is TGTGCCATCAGTGAGTCGACATCGAGAAACGGTGGCTATGGCTACACCTTC. V usage is TRBV10-3 and J usage is TRBJ1-2; no clear D gene. CDR1 ENHRY and CDR2 SYGVKD come from the germline V gene. V was trimmed by 0 bases and J by 4 bases, leaving 18 bases between them. The CDR3 has 17 amino acids.

At least ten counts were recorded for this clonotype. The chain has TRBV5-1 and TRBJ2-1, with D possibly matching TRBD2 (6 bases). Trimming took off 0 bases at V and 5 bases at J, with 12 bases between the two ends. The CDR3 extends over 15 amino acids. Germline V CDR1 and CDR2: SGHRS, YFSETQ. The CDR3 loop is CASSLAPGLNNEQFF. The CDR3 bases are TGCGCCAGCAGCTTGGCCCCGGGACTGAACAATGAGCAGTTCTTC.

This clonotype was seen repeatedly, ten times or more. The chain carries TRBV12-3 or TRBV12-4 and TRBJ1-2; weak D call: TRBD1 (5 bases). Trimming removed 7 bases at V and 7 bases at J, with 16 bases between. The CDR3 has 13 amino acids. CDR3 sequence: CASTQGQWGGYTF. The CDR3 nucleotides read TGTGCCAGCACCCAGGGTCAGTGGGGTGGCTACACCTTC.

This clonotype turned up a few times. The rearrangement joins TRBV5-5 to TRBJ2-2; D ambiguous. In germline, CDR1 is SGHKS, CDR2 YYEKEE (reference sequence). The ends were cut back, 0 bases at V and 7 bases at J, with 10 bases in the middle. This CDR3 has 14 amino acids. The CDR3 DNA reads as TGTGCCAGCAGCTTGGAAGGTTATAACGGGGAGCTGTTTTTT. Protein product: CASSLEGYNGELFF.

The V and J genes are TRBV4-3 and TRBJ2-1; 9 bases align to TRBD2. Germline-derived CDR1 and CDR2 are LGHNA and YSLEER. With 5 bases clipped from V and 5 bases from J, the junction kept 4 bases outside the gene matches. The CDR3 extends over 14 amino acids. Written as DNA, the CDR3 is TGCGCCAGCAGCAGGAGCGGGGGGAACAATGAGCAGTTCTTC. Its protein product is CASSRSGGNNEQFF.

V is TRBV20-1 and J is TRBJ1-2, with D unclear. This CDR3 has 13 residues. The germline V gene encodes CDR1 DFQATT and CDR2 SNEGSKA (reference sequence). Trimming left V 2 bases short and J 2 bases short, with 9 bases between. The CDR3 DNA sequence: TGCAGTGCTAGAATAGGGAACAACTATGGCTACACCTTC. Amino acid sequence: CSARIGNNYGYTF.

This clonotype showed up many times. The rearrangement uses TRBV28 and TRBJ2-2, with 7 bases fitting TRBD1. With V trimmed by 6 bases and J by 4 bases, 8 bases remained unmatched. The V gene's germline CDR1 is MDHEN and CDR2 SYDVKM. This CDR3 region has 15 residues. The CDR3 reads CASRSLRGSTGELFF. CDR3 bases: TGTGCCAGCAGGAGCCTCAGGGGGAGCACCGGGGAGCTGTTTTTT.

This clonotype showed up just a few times. This chain links TRBV19 with TRBJ1-5, with D uncertain. The CDR3 runs to 12 residues. V lost 3 bases to trimming and J lost 3 bases, with 3 bases between them. Germline-derived CDR1 and CDR2 are LNHDA and SQIVND (reference sequence). As DNA, the CDR3 is TGTGCCAGTAGTATGGACAATCAGCCCCAGCATTTT. Amino acid sequence: CASSMDNQPQHF.

V gene TRBV7-3 combines with J gene TRBJ2-3; D gene ambiguous. The CDR3 runs 13 residues. CDR1 and CDR2 from the germline V gene are SGHTA and FQGTGA. Deletions cut 1 base from V and 6 bases from J, with 8 bases between. The CDR3 sequence: CASSLMGRDTQYF. The CDR3 nucleotides are TGTGCCAGCAGCTTAATGGGTCGGGATACGCAGTATTTT.

This clonotype was seen at least ten times. Relative to the germline gene, one junction end is altered; a read error may explain this. The gene calls are TRBV11-2 and TRBJ2-5; D is perhaps TRBD2 (6 bases). CDR3 length equals 14 residues. Germline V CDR1 and CDR2: SGHAT, FQNNGV. CDR3 region: CASSPSGVQGTQYF. DNA for the CDR3: TGTGCCAGCAGCCCCTCGGGGGTCCAAGGGACCCAGTACTTC.

This clonotype was detected only a few times. The rearrangement uses TRBV18 and TRBJ1-2; 9 bases line up with TRBD1. This CDR3 comprises 16 residues. Germline assignment: CDR1 KGHSH and CDR2 LQKENI. Trimming at V came to 6 bases and at J to 0 bases, leaving 8 bases not matched to a gene. CDR3: CASSRQGVEANYGYTF. Here the CDR3 DNA reads TGTGCCAGCTCGCGACAGGGGGTGGAAGCTAACTATGGCTACACCTTC.

Here the CDR3 DNA reads TGTGCCAGCAGCCTCGGACAGGGTGATTGGACTGAAGCTTTCTTT. This encodes CASSLGQGDWTEAFF. The V gene is TRBV13, the J gene TRBJ1-1; 8 bases match TRBD1. Germline CDR1 is PRHDT and CDR2 is FYEKMQ (reference sequence). The CDR3 contains 15 residues. V gave up 5 bases and J gave up 5 bases; unmatched junction bases: 10.